This T cell receptor (beta chain) was sequenced for a study of shared clonotypes between healthy human individuals. It was CD45RO-negative cells, positively selected for CCR7, that made up naive CD8 cells, with terminally differentiated effector memory CD45RA+ cells excluded. Germline V gene lookup returns CDR1 MNHNS and CDR2 SASEGT. V gave up 3 bases and J gave up 2 bases; unmatched junction bases: 8. CDR3 size: 16 residues. Profiled with immunoSEQ multiplex PCR; TCRdb holds only in-frame clones, not every one. The table lists about 2.2 million clones, 80% to 95% of them singletons. This rearrangement joins TRBV6-1 to TRBJ2-7; TRBD1 matches at 9 bases. This clonotype was sampled from a man aged 18 to 29 in good health. Some clones in this sample may be carry-over from other donors' samples. The sample was naive CD8+ T cells from PBMCs. The CDR3 sequence is CASSDRRQGEAYEQYF. The CDR3 region has the DNA TGTGCCAGCAGTGACCGCAGACAGGGGGAGGCCTACGAGCAGTACTTC.